The TCR beta chain under discussion was sequenced for a study of blood T cell repertoires in COVID-19. Per the germline V gene, CDR1 is SGHNT and CDR2 is YYREEE (reference sequence). Trimming removed 4 bases from V and 1 base from J; junction bases left unmatched: 5. The CDR3 runs 16 residues. The repertoire was sequenced with immunoSEQ multiplex PCR; TCRdb's copy has only in-frame clones and lacks some. Of 200,000 to 250,000 clones in the sample, around 90% are singletons; the top ten hold about a tenth. The sample consisted of PBMCs or T cells enriched from blood (not recorded which). This TCR derives from a young man with acute COVID-19. The genes are TRBV5-4 and TRBJ2-2; 9 bases match TRBD1. CDR3 sequence: CASSDAGQGNTGELFF. Here the CDR3 DNA reads TGTGCCAGCAGCGACGCGGGACAGGGGAACACCGGGGAGCTGTTTTTT.